What follows is one T cell receptor beta chain and its context. Its antigen is unknown. The repertoire was sequenced with immunoSEQ multiplex PCR; TCRdb's copy has only in-frame clones and lacks some. This sample yields roughly 21,000 clones, of which 90% are seen a single time; 6.9% belongs to the top ten. V was cut by 11 bases and J by 6 bases, with 20 bases left in between. The germline V gene encodes CDR1 MNHNS and CDR2 SASEGT. This CDR3 contains 13 residues. This specimen belongs to a study of T cells in localized non-small cell lung cancer. Notes on the study in general: Uninvolved adjacent lung showed the highest T cell clonality, exceeding tumor.

J is TRBJ2-7 and V is TRBV6-1; TRBD1 is a possible D gene (6 bases). This clonotype originated in a woman aged 35-75 years with stage I lung adenocarcinoma. Sample: peripheral blood, taken before any cancer treatment. The CDR3 region has the DNA TGTGCCGGCACAGGGCGAGAGGGCTCCGAGCAGTACTTC. Protein product: CAGTGREGSEQYF.